This TCR beta chain was sequenced for a study of blood T cell repertoires in COVID-19. Study background: Sources were T cells, B-cell-depleted T cells, or PBMCs; the material itself was cDNA or gDNA.

The germline V and J ends were trimmed by 2 bases and 9 bases, with 14 bases remaining between them. CDR1 is SGHVS, CDR2 FQNEAQ, per germline. The CDR3 spans 14 residues. In the authors' methods: Nucleated cell number was recorded as an estimate derived from reference gene primer amplification. Assay: immunoSEQ multiplex PCR; the TCRdb copy retains only in-frame clones and omits some. D and trimming were read from the DNA, whereas the V and J calls and clone size are those reported in that table. The sample lists some 96,000 clones, about 88% occurring once. The source of this sequence is a man aged 80 or over with acute or convalescent COVID-19. The gene calls are TRBV7-8 and TRBJ2-1; D is ambiguous. The sequenced material came from peripheral blood. CDR3 coding DNA: TGTGCCAGCAGCTTAAGATCTGTGACGGGTGAGCAGTTCTTC. Translation: CASSLRSVTGEQFF.